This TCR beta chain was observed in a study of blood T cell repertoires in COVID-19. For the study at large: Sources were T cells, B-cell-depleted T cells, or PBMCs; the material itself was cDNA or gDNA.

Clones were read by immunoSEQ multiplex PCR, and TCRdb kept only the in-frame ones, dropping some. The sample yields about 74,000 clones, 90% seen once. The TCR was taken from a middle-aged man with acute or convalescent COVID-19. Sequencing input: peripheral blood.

Here the CDR3 DNA reads TGTGCCAGCAGTCTGACAGACGATAGCAATCAGCCCCAGCATTTT. Residues: CASSLTDDSNQPQHF. V is TRBV6-5 and J is TRBJ1-5, with a possible D match to TRBD1 (5 bases). This CDR3 region has 15 residues. Looked up from germline, CDR1 is MNHEY and CDR2 is SVGAGI. V was trimmed by 5 bases and J by 0 bases, leaving 11 bases between them.